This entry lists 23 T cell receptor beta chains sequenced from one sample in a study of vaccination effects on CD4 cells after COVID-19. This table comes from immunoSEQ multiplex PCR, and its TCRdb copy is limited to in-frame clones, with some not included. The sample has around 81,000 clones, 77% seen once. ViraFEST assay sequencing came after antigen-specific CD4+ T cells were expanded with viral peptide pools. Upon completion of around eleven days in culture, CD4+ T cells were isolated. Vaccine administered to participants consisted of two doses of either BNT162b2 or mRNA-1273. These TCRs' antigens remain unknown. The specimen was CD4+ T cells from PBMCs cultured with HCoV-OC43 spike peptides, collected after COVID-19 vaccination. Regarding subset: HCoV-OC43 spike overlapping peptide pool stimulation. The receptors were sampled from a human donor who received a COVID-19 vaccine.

The CDR3 protein is CASGQSGVSGYGYTF. The CDR3 DNA reads as TGTGCTAGTGGTCAGTCAGGGGTCAGCGGCTATGGCTACACCTTC. The chain combines TRBV12-5 with TRBJ1-2, with D maybe TRBD1 (6 bases). The CDR3 runs 15 residues. Germline V gene lookup returns CDR1 LGHNT and CDR2 FRNRAP. Trimming stripped 5 bases from V and 4 bases from J, with 17 bases between. Variable domain in full (rest from reference TRBV12-5 and TRBJ1-2): DARVTQTPRHKVTEMGQEVTMRCQPILGHNTVFWYRQTMMQGLELLAYFRNRAPLDDSGMPKDRFSAEMPDATLATLKIQPSEPRDSAVYFCASGQSGVSGYGYTFGSGTRLTVV.

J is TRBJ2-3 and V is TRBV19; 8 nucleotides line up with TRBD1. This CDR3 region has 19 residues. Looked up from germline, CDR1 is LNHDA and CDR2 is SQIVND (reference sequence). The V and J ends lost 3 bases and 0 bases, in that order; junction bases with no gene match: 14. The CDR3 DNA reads TGTGCCAGTAGTATCTCCAGGGGGCGGAGGTTGGCTAGCACAGATACGCAGTATTTT. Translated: CASSISRGRRLASTDTQYF.

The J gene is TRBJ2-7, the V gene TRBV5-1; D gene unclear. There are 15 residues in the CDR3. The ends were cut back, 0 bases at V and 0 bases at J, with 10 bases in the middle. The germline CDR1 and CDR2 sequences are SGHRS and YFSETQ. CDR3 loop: CASSLAPSSSYEQYV. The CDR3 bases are TGCGCCAGCAGCTTGGCCCCGTCCTCCTCCTACGAGCAGTACGTC.

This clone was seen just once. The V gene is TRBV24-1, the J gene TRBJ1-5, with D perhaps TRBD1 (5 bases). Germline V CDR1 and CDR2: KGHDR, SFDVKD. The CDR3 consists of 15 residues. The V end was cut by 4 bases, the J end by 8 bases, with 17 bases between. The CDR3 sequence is CATSDPRDPGEPQHF. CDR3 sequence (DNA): TGTGCCACCAGTGACCCTAGGGACCCCGGGGAGCCCCAGCATTTT.

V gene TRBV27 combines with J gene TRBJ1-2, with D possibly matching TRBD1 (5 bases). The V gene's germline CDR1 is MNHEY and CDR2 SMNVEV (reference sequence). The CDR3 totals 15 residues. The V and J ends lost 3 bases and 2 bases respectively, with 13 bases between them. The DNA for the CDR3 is TGTGCCAGCAGTTTTGGGGGAACTGAAAACTATGGCTACACCTTC. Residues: CASSFGGTENYGYTF.

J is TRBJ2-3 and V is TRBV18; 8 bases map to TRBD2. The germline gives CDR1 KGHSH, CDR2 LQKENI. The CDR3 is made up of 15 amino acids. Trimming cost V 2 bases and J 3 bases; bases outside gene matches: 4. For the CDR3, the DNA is TGTGCCAGCTCACCAACGGGGGGGGCTACAGATACGCAGTATTTT. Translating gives CASSPTGGATDTQYF.

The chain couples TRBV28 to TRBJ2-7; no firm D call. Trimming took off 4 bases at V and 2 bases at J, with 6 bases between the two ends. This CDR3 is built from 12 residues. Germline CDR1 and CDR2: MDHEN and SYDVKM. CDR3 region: CASSSIAYEQYV. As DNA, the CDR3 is TGTGCCAGCAGTTCCATAGCCTACGAGCAGTACGTC.

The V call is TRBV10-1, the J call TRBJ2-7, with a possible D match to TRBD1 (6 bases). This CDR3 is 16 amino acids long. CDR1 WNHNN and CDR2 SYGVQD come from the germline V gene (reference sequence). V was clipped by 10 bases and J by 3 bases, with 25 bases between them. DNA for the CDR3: TGCGCCACCCGACAACCCAAGGACAGTGGGAACTACGAGCAGTACGTC. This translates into CATRQPKDSGNYEQYV.

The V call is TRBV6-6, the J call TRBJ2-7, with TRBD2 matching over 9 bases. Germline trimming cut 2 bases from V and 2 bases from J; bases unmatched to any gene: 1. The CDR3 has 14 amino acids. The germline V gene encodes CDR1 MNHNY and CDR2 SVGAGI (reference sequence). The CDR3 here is CASSYASGAYEQYV. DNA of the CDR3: TGTGCCAGCAGTTACGCTAGCGGGGCCTACGAGCAGTACGTC.

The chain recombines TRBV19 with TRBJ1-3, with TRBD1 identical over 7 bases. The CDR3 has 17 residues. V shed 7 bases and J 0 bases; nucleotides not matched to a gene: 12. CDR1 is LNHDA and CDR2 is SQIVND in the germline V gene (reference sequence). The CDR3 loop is CASTPGDSLLSGNTIYF. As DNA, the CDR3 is TGTGCCAGTACCCCGGGGGACAGCCTACTCTCTGGAAACACCATATATTTT.

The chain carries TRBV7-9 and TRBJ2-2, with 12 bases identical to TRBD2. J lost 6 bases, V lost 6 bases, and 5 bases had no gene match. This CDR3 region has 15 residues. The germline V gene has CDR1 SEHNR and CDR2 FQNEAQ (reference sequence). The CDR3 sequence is CASRLAGGGPGELFF. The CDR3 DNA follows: TGTGCCAGCAGACTAGCGGGGGGCGGCCCCGGGGAGCTGTTTTTT. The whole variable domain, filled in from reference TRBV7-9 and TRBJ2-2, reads DTGVSQNPRHKITKRGQNVTFRCDPISEHNRLYWYRQTLGQGPEFLTYFQNEAQLEKSRLLSDRFSAERPKGSFSTLEIQRTEQGDSAMYLCASRLAGGGPGELFFGEGSRLTVL.

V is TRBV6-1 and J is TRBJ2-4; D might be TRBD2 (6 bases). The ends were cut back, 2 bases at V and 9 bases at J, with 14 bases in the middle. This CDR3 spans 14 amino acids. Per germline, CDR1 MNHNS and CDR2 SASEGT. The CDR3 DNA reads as TGTGCCAGCAGTGAATCAGGCGGGGCTCGCATTCAGTACTTC. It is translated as CASSESGGARIQYF.

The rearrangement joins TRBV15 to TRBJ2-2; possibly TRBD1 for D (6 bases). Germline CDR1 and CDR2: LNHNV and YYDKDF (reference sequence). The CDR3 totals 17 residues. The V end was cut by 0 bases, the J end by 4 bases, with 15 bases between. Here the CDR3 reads CATSRDKQGVFTGELFF. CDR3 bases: TGTGCCACCAGCAGAGATAAACAGGGAGTGTTCACCGGGGAGCTGTTTTTT.

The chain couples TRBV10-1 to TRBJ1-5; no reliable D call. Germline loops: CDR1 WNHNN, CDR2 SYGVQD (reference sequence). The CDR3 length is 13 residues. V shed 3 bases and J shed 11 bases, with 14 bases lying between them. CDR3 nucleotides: TGCGCCAGCAGTGAAAGCCGAGCCGGGGCCCAGCATTTT. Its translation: CASSESRAGAQHF.

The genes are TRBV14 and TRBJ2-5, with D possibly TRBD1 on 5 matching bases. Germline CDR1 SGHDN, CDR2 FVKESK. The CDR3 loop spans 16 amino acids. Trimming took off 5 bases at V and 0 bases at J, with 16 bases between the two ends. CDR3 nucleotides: TGTGCCAGCAGCTCAGGGTGGCAGGCGTACCAAGAGACCCAGTACTTC. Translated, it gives CASSSGWQAYQETQYF.

CDR3 nucleotide sequence: TGCGCCAGCAGCCTAGCGGGGGGGTCGGAGACCCAGTACTTC. Translation: CASSLAGGSETQYF. The V and J genes are TRBV4-1 and TRBJ2-5; TRBD2 matches 11 bases. Trimming removed 4 bases from V and 5 bases from J; junction bases left unmatched: 3. CDR1 MGHRA and CDR2 YSYEKL come from the germline V gene. The CDR3 contains 14 residues.

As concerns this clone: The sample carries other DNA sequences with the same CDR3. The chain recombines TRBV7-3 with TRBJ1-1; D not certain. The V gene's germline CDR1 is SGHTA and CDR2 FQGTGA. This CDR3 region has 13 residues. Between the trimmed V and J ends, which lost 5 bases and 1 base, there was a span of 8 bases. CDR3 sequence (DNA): TGTGCCAGCAGCCTCCTCGGGAACACTGAAGCTTTCTTT. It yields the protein CASSLLGNTEAFF. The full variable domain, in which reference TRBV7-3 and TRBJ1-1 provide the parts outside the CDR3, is GAGVSQTPSNKVTEKGKYVELRCDPISGHTALYWYRQSLGQGPEFLIYFQGTGAADDSGLPNDRFFAVRPEGSVSTLKIQRTERGDSAVYLCASSLLGNTEAFFGQGTRLTVV.

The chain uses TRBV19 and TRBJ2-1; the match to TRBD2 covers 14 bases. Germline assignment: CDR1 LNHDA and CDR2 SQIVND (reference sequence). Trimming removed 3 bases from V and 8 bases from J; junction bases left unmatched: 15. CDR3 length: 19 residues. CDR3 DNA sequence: TGTGCCAGTAGTATTCGTGTTACCGGGACTAGCGGGGGAGGGGATGAGCAGTTCTTC. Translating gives CASSIRVTGTSGGGDEQFF.

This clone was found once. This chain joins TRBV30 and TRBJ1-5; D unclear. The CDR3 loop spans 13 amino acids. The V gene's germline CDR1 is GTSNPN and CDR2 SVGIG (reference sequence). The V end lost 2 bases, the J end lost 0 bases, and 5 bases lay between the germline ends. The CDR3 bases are TGTGCCTGGAGTTTAAGTAGCAATCAGCCCCAGCATTTT. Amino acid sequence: CAWSLSSNQPQHF.

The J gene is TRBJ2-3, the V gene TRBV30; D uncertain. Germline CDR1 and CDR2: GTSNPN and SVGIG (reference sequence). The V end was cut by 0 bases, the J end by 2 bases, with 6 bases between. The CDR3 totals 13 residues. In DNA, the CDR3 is TGTGCCTGGAGTGTAGGTAACACAGATACGCAGTATTTT. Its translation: CAWSVGNTDTQYF. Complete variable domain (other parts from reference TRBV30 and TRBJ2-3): SQTIHQWPATLVQPVGSPLSLECTVEGTSNPNLYWYRQAAGRGLQLLFYSVGIGQISSEVPQNLSASRPQDRQFILSSKKLLLSDSGFYLCAWSVGNTDTQYFGPGTRLTVL.

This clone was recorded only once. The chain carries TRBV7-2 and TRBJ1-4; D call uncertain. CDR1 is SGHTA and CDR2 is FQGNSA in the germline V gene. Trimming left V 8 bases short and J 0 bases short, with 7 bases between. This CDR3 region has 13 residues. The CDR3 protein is CASQQATNEKLFF. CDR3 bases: TGTGCCAGCCAGCAGGCAACTAATGAAAAACTGTTTTTT.

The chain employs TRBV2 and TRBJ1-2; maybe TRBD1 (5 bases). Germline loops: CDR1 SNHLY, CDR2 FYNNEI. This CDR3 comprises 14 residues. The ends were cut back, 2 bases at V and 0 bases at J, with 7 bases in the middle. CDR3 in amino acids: CASSEWGANYGYTF. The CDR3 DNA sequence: TGTGCCAGCAGTGAATGGGGGGCTAACTATGGCTACACCTTC.

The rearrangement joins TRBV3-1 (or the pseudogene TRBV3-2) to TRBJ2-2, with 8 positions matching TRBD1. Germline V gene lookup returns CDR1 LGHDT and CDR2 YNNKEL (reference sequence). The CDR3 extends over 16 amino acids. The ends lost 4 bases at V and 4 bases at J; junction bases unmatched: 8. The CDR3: CASSRGQGGSTGELFF. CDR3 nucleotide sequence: TGTGCCAGCAGCCGAGGACAGGGCGGAAGCACCGGGGAGCTGTTTTTT.